The present T cell receptor beta chain was sequenced within a study of sequential checkpoint blockade in melanoma. This CDR3 has 15 amino acids. The J segment lost 6 bases and the V segment lost 2 bases, leaving 7 bases of the junction unmatched. Per germline, CDR1 SGDLS and CDR2 YYNGEE. The treatment: randomized to nivolumab then ipilimumab (arm A) or the reverse (arm B). TCRdb's copy holds only in-frame clones and misses some; the assay was immunoSEQ multiplex PCR. The data hold roughly 12,000 clones, with about three quarters observed a single time. The count of this clone is one. Sequenced here: CD8+ T cells sorted from blood (inferred from file names), sampled from a patient given nivolumab and ipilimumab in sequence. The sequence derives from a human donor with melanoma. The chain uses TRBV9 and TRBJ2-2; TRBD2 agrees at 7 bases. The CDR3 sequence: CASSVGGGVAGELFF. In nucleotides, the CDR3 is TGTGCCAGCAGCGTTGGGGGGGGAGTGGCCGGGGAGCTGTTTTTT.